Given below is one T cell receptor (beta chain) in context. Trimming stripped 3 bases from V and 7 bases from J, with 16 bases between. The CDR3 is 14 amino acids. Germline CDR1 and CDR2: DFQATT and SNEGSKA (reference sequence). This entry belongs to a study of CD8 T cells in Susac syndrome. Random hexamers were used to reverse transcribe about 0.5 to 1 ug of RNA. TCRdb itself ran the immunoSEQ multiplex PCR reads through MiXCR, one entry per CDR3 protein. This sample yields approximately 210,000 distinct CDR3 sequences, of which 95% are seen a single time; less than 0.095% belongs to the top ten. Input material: CD4+ T cells from PBMCs. The chain has TRBV20-1 and TRBJ1-5, with D perhaps TRBD1 (6 bases). This sequence originates from a human donor with multiple sclerosis. The CDR3 spells CSASDGGLYQPQHF. The CDR3 DNA reads TGCAGTGCTAGTGACGGGGGGCTCTACCAGCCCCAGCATTTT.